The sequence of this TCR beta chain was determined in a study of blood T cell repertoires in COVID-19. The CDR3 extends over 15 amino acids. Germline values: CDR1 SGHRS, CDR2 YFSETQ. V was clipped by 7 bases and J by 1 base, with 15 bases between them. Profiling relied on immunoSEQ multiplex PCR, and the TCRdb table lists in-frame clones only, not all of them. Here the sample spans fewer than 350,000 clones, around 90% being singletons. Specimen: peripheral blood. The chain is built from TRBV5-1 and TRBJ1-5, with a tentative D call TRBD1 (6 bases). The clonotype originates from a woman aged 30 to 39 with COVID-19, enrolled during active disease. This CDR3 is CASRGAEGSNQPQHF. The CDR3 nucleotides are TGCGCCAGCCGGGGGGCGGAGGGGAGCAATCAGCCCCAGCATTTT.